This T cell receptor (beta chain) comes out of a study of cytomegalovirus exposure and HLA in healthy donors (dated by TCRdb to the late 2010s). Background for the entire study: An earlier analysis of around 600 of the donors reported more than 250 Gb of sequence data and 117 million unique TCR beta sequences from 150 million to 200 million T cells. All discovery cohort repertoires had been generated using a single sequencing platform. A later genetic analysis used genome-wide SNP genotypes for about three fifths of the 666 donors, treating that subset as a discovery cohort. In an earlier analysis of over 550 of the donors, high-throughput TCR beta sequencing was used to judge whether each TCR beta V gene segment behaved as functional or pseudogenic. HLA typing covered class I and class II loci at four-digit resolution. To predict cytomegalovirus infection status, the study brought together high-throughput TCR immunosequencing, statistical association of individual TCRs with disease status, and machine learning. Roughly 5 DR-DQ haplotypes were handled as single units for association and clustering, since linkage in the cohort was strong. The study aimed to test whether cataloging public T cell receptors could reveal signatures of past pathogen exposure. In addition to the first cohort of 666 subjects, a separate validation cohort of 120 different subjects was used. Approximately 310 gigabases of sequencing data and tens of millions of unique TCR sequences made up an early release that covered approximately 650 HLA-typed donors. Alongside the repertoire data, information on donor age, sex, ethnicity and CMV serostatus was compiled. Among the roughly 400 genotyped donors, 81% belonged to the genetic ancestry cluster associated with self-reported Caucasian donors. In a later analysis, previously published TCR beta repertoires from more than 500 donors were re-analyzed and high-resolution HLA genotyping was added so that TCR occurrence patterns could be studied. Typing coverage differed by locus: A, B, C, DRB1 and DQB1 were typed in about 629-640 donors, DQA1 in around 500, DPA1 in 600 to 610, and DPB1 in 450 to 490. The study profiled the T cell repertoires of around 700 subjects by immunosequencing and related them to cytomegalovirus serostatus. Rather than using new phenotypic data, the later analysis identified candidate immune exposures from TCR beta sequences and from how often those sequences occurred across donors. Among under 450 genotyped donors of the cohort, an average of approximately 240,000 unique TCR beta nucleotide sequences were sequenced per donor, roughly 18% of them non-productive. Study-wide conclusions, independent of this receptor: The classifier was reported to diagnose cytomegalovirus status with high specificity and sensitivity in both the original and validation cohorts. A further reported finding was that TCR beta sequences accurately predicted the HLA-A and HLA-B alleles for most subjects in the first cohort. A later analysis found that HLA-associated TCR beta chains were more clonally expanded and had lower generation probabilities than equally common non-associated chains. A later analysis reported that several top co-occurrence clusters appeared linked to parvovirus B19, influenza, CMV and Epstein-Barr virus. Correlated functional status among segregating V segments might reflect linkage disequilibrium, but an unknown experimental factor could not be ruled out. Because counts were too low, 15 to 20 rarely observed V segments, including chromosome 9 orphons, were excluded from the earlier analysis of some 590 of the donors. The study listed 164 TCR beta chains as associated with cytomegalovirus. In vitro tests confirmed that a few of the cytomegalovirus-associated TCR beta chains recognize cytomegalovirus antigens. According to a later analysis, TCR association rates differed among HLA loci, with DRB1 alleles showing the most associated TCRs and HLA-C alleles showing the fewest. Broadly in line with IMGT annotations, most TCR beta V segments showed up in productive rearrangements about 87% or about 30% of the time in an earlier analysis of 450 to 600 of the donors. The authors suggested that the approach could potentially be generalized to other disease states and immunological phenotypes. According to a later genetic analysis, donors in an Asian-associated ancestry cluster had fewer N-insertions in productive TCRs than the approximately 630-donor mean. A group of highly shared sequence variants was considered likely to be a technical artifact of the sequencing pipeline. In a later analysis, most CMV-associated TCR beta chains were found to appear HLA-restricted, with HLA associations seemingly driven largely by CMV exposure. Some IMGT-functional V segments, including TRBV6-2 and TRBV6-3, could not be told apart with the 87-base-pair reads, so those segments were excluded. The only immune exposure information available for the cohort was CMV serostatus. This cohort had only TCR beta chains sequenced, and the lack of alpha or paired-chain data limited which features could be detected. V-gene and J-gene trimming of TCR beta chains was associated with a missense DCLRE1C variant in a later genetic analysis, and the association was replicated in an independent cohort. Because some donors lacked HLA typing at each locus, the association tests relied only on the typed subset. At a false discovery rate of 0.05, a later analysis linked under 20,000 TCR beta sequences to specific HLA alleles. Sequencing depth was assumed to be roughly uniform across donors in the presence/absence analyses, though that assumption may not hold. Most TCR sequences were seen in very few donors, while some public TCRs were found in many individuals. Assigning TCR associations to individual alleles was difficult when HLA alleles, especially DR and DQ, strongly co-occurred.

About this clone itself: Its antigen remains unidentified. Base qualities are missing; no much larger clone stands one base away.

For CDR1 and CDR2, the germline V gene (reference sequence) lists LNHDA and SQIVND. V is pared back by 2 bases and J by 10 bases, with 6 bases lying between the germline termini. The CDR3 goes from the cysteine to the phenylalanine over 11 residues. This entry keeps only the CDR3 DNA: 33 bases, framed from base 1. The cohort comprised 550 to 700 healthy bone marrow donors. Cohort members were all nominally healthy when sampled, although unrecorded immune exposures were likely present. The donor tested CMV seropositive and was one of the 289 seropositive cohort members. Every donor gave a peripheral blood sample, and the peripheral blood mononuclear cells from that sample were used for TCR beta sequencing. Genomic DNA was extracted from the blood cell samples with the Qiagen DNeasy Blood Extraction Kit. The library was generated by the immunoSEQ multiplex PCR assay. For the multiplex PCR, a mixture combining 60 forward primers for TCR Vbeta segments and 13 reverse primers for TCR Jbeta segments was used. The CDR3 region of rearranged TCR beta genes was amplified from genomic DNA with a multiplex PCR assay. Amplified TCR beta libraries were sequenced as 87-base-pair reads on the Illumina HiSeq System. In the source study's methods: A later analysis tallied tens of millions of unique TCR beta chains across the 666 repertoires, and around 9.9 million of those chains were shared by two or more donors. Raw reads were error-corrected and collapsed into unique sequences by a nearest-neighbor algorithm in which closely related sequences were merged to remove PCR and sequencing errors. Alignment of CDR3 sequences to IMGT reference sequences was used to assign V, D and J gene segments. For a sequence to be retained, at least a six-nucleotide match to both a V gene segment and a J gene segment was required. Rearrangements were classified as productive when the CDR3 lacked stop codons and remained in frame with V and J, and all other rearrangements were classified as non-productive. CDR3 was defined by IMGT convention, running from the second conserved V-encoded cysteine to the conserved J-encoded phenylalanine. Sequences without an unambiguous match to a single V gene segment were excluded from the earlier analysis of a few hundred of the donors. In an earlier analysis of 500 to 750 of the donors, V segments were called functional above 56.7% productive rearrangements and were called segregating when the between-donor standard deviation exceeded 5%. A statistical classification framework was developed to diagnose cytomegalovirus status using the catalog of TCR beta chain sequences. V and J gene assignment, in a later analysis, came from comparing TCR nucleotide sequences with IMGT/GENE-DB human TR gene sequences. The TCRdist pipeline was used in a later analysis to assign CDR3 sequences and most-parsimonious VDJ recombination scenarios. A later analysis defined each TCR beta chain by its CDR3 amino acid sequence plus V-gene family, and excluded reads lacking a unique V-gene family. A later analysis removed several hundred highly shared, low-generation-probability nucleotide sequences to deal with suspected cross-contamination and a sequencing artifact. In a later analysis, a clonal expansion index for each public chain was calculated from normalized within-repertoire ranks of inferred template counts. In a later analysis, generation probabilities were computed using a VDJ recombination model fitted to out-of-frame rearrangements, and the results were checked against IGoR. In a later analysis, TCR-TCR, TCR-HLA and TCR-CMV co-occurrence was scored with hypergeometric tests, and a repertoire-size bias correction was applied to TCR pairs. To estimate false discovery rates, a later analysis permuted the HLA or CMV assignments 20 times. In a later analysis, co-occurring TCRs were grouped using DBSCAN, with TCRdist sequence similarity added in when clustering inside HLA-allele-positive subsets. Repertoires with fewer than 30,000 or more than 120,000 public chains were left out of co-occurrence clustering, as were five repertoires with anomalous nucleotide sharing. TCRdb carries this immuneACCESS record with in-frame sequences only. Its versions omit some clonotypes, under half of them owing to an unresolved V gene in the studies checked, with the rest unexplained. The V and J calls and the clone size are those of that table, but D and trimming were determined from the DNA. Present in this sample are tens of thousands of clones, about 85% of which were seen just once. Roughly 1.1% of the sample rests with the top ten.

The chain is assembled from TRBV19 and TRBJ2-1, with the D gene too uncertain to name. This clonotype was sampled from a girl aged 2 to 10 in good health and CMV-seropositive. Sample: PBMCs. The sequenced DNA is TGTGCCAGTAGTATATCCCGGGAGCAGTTCTTC. Its translation reads: CASSISREQFF. With all but the CDR3 taken from the reference TRBV19 and TRBJ2-1 genes, the full variable domain is: DGGITQSPKYLFRKEGQNVTLSCEQNLNHDAMYWYRQDPGQGLRLIYYSQIVNDFQKGDIAEGYSVSREKKESFPLTVTSAQKNPTAFYLCASSISREQFFGPGTRLTVL.